The count of the clone carrying this T cell receptor beta chain is one. What it binds is not known. Treatment: around 19 received Ad26.COV2.S at low or high dose, single or two shots; five or six received placebo; per-sample allocation not given. Sample collection was performed on day 63 after the first vaccine or placebo injection. In Boston, the donor was an adult between 18-55 years of age. Produced via immunoSEQ multiplex PCR; TCRdb's table is partial and in-frame only. The sample carries around 400,000 clones, 75% to 90% recorded once. The data are from a study of Ad26.COV2.S vaccination and SARS-CoV-2 variants. Study as a whole: Intramuscular Ad26.COV2.S doses were given once or twice, 56 days apart.

Findings of the study overall: Responses of spike-specific T cells (both CD8+ and CD4+) reportedly showed substantial breadth after vaccination. Total T cell responses, in the TCR breadth and depth analyses, may have been underestimated.

The CDR3 runs to 16 residues. Per germline, CDR1 LNHDA and CDR2 SQIVND (reference sequence). Trimming removed 8 bases from V and 7 bases from J; junction bases left unmatched: 12. Here the sequenced sample was peripheral blood, taken in a trial of Ad26.COV2.S vaccine versus placebo. The receptor was isolated from a person between 18 and 60 years old who received the Ad26.COV2.S COVID-19 vaccine or a placebo. This chain connects TRBV19 to TRBJ1-6; 9 bases align to TRBD1. Here the CDR3 reads CASRVRTGVANSPLHF. The CDR3 coding sequence is TGTGCCAGTCGAGTAAGGACAGGGGTAGCAAATTCACCCCTCCACTTT.